The clone carrying this TCR beta chain was observed at least ten times. This sample was included in a study of human T cells and chemical hapten exposure. Turning to the study itself: Each week of the roughly 24-week study, patients had diphenylcyclopropenone applied to the scalp.

Trimming removed 3 bases from V and 7 bases from J; junction bases left unmatched: 8. The CDR3 consists of 15 residues. Germline V CDR1 and CDR2: SEHNR, FQNEAQ (reference sequence). The library tagged each cDNA molecule with unique molecular identifiers. TCRdb reprocessed the RACE reads via MiXCR and lists one record per CDR3 protein. The sample records roughly 250,000 distinct CDR3 sequences, roughly 8.9% being singletons. As for time point: pre-sensitization, week 0. Treatment given: therapeutic diphenylcyclopropenone sensitization with weekly scalp DPC. This TCR derives from a woman aged 40 to 50 with alopecia areata. Some clones in this sample may be carry-over from other donors' samples. V usage is TRBV7-9 and J usage is TRBJ2-1, with TRBD1 identical over 8 bases. The sequenced sample was whole blood, obtained in connection with sensitization to the hapten diphenylcyclopropenone (DPC). CDR3: CASSFGQGRSNEQFF. The CDR3 DNA sequence: TGTGCCAGCAGCTTCGGACAGGGAAGGTCTAATGAGCAGTTCTTC.